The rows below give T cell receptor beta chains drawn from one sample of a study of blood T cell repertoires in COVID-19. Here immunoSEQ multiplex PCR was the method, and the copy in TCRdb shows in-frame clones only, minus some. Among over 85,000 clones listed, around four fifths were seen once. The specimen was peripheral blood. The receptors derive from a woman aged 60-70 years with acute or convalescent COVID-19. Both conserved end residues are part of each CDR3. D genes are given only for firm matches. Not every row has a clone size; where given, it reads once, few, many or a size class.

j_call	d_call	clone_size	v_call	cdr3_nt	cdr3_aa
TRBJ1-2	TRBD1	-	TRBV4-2	TGTGCCAGCAGCCAAGAAGGAGTGACAGGGTATCGCTATGGCTACACCTTC	CASSQEGVTGYRYGYTF
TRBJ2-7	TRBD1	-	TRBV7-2	TGTGCCAGCAGCTACACGGGACAGGGAGTTTACGAGCAGTACTTC	CASSYTGQGVYEQYF
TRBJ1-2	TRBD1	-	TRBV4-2	TGTGCCAGCAGCCAAGAGTTGAGGGGGCATGCACCCACCTTC	CASSQELRGHAPTF
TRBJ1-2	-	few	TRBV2	TGTGCCAGCAGTGAAATTTCTACCTATGGCTACACCTTC	CASSEISTYGYTF
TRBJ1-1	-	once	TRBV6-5	TGTGCCAGCAGTTCCAACAGTGGGGCCACTGAAGCTTTCTTT	CASSSNSGATEAFF
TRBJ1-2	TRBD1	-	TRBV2	TGTGCCAGCAGCGGGACAGGGGCGGCTGGCTACACCTTC	CASSGTGAAGYTF
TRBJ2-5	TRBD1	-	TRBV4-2	TGTGCCAGCAGCCAAGATAGGGACAGGGTAGACGAGACCCAGTACTTC	CASSQDRDRVDETQYF
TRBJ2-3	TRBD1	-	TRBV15	TGTGCCACCAGCAGAGATCTGGGACAGGGTTGGAGCACAGATACGCAGTATTTT	CATSRDLGQGWSTDTQYF
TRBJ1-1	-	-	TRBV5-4	TGTGCCAGCAGCGGACATTTTGGGTACACTGAAGCTTTCTTT	CASSGHFGYTEAFF
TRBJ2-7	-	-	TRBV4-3	TGCGCCAGCAGCCATAGCCATGCCTACGAGCAGTACTTC	CASSHSHAYEQYF
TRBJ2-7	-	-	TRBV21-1	TGTGCCAGCACCGACACCCAACAGGTTAGCTCCTACGAGCAGTACTTC	CASTDTQQVSSYEQYF
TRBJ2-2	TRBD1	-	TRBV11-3	TGTGCCAGCAGCTTAGAGTTCCCGGGACAGGGGTTTGTGTACACCGGGGAGCTGTTTTTT	CASSLEFPGQGFVYTGELFF
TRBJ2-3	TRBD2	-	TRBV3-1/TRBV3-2	TGTGCCAGCAGCCAAGGGCGGACTAGCGGGGGATTAACAGATACGCAGTATTTT	CASSQGRTSGGLTDTQYF
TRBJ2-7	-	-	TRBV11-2	TGTGCCAGCAGCTTAGGACAGGACTACGAGCAGTACTTC	CASSLGQDYEQYF
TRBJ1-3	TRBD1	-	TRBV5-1	TGCGCCAGCAGCTTGGCAGGGGGTGGAAACACCATATATTTT	CASSLAGGGNTIYF
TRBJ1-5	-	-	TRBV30	TGTGCCTGGAGTACGCAGGGGAATCAGCCCCAGCATTTT	CAWSTQGNQPQHF
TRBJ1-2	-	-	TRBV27	TGTGCCAGCAGTTTAGTCCGGGGTAGCTATGGCTACACCTTC	CASSLVRGSYGYTF
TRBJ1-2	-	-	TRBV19	TGTGCCAGTAGTCCGCGGGGATGGGGCTACACCTTC	CASSPRGWGYTF
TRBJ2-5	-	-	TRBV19	TGTGCCAGCGATTTGAGAGTCCTCCAAGAGACCCAGTACTTC	CASDLRVLQETQYF
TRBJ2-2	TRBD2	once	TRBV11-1	TGTGCCAGCAGGACCATAGCGGGGGGGCCCGCCGGGGAGCTGTTTTTT	CASRTIAGGPAGELFF
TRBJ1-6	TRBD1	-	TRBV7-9	TGTGCCAGCAGCTTAGCGCGGACAGGCAGCTCCTATAATTCACCCCTCCACTTT	CASSLARTGSSYNSPLHF
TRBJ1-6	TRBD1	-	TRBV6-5	TGTGCCAGCAAGCCTCGGACAGGGAATTCACCCCTCCACTTT	CASKPRTGNSPLHF
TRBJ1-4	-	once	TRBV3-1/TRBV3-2	TGTGCCAGCAGCCAAGCGGCTGCAGGTGGAAATGAAAAACTGTTTTTT	CASSQAAAGGNEKLFF
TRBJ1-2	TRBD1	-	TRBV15	TGTGCCACCAGCGGTGCAGACAGGGCCTATGGCTACACCTTC	CATSGADRAYGYTF
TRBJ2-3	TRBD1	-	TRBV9	TGTGCCAGCAGCGTAGGGACAGGGGGCAGCACAGATACGCAGTATTTT	CASSVGTGGSTDTQYF
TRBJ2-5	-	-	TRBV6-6	TGTGCCAGCAGGGACCTTGCGGGGCCCTTAGGGGAGACCCAGTACTTC	CASRDLAGPLGETQYF
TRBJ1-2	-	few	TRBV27	TGTGCCAGCAAAATGGGCTTAGCTAACTATGGCTACACCTTC	CASKMGLANYGYTF
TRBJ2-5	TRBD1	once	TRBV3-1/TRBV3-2	TGTGCCAGCAGCCTCACAGGGGACACGCGGGAGACCCAGTACTTC	CASSLTGDTRETQYF